A single sample is the source of the 3 T cell receptor beta chains below, sequenced in a study of cytomegalovirus exposure and HLA in healthy donors. 13 Jbeta primers and 60 Vbeta primers were used for the PCR. Assay used: immunoSEQ multiplex PCR; TCRdb lists only in-frame clones, some missing. The sample carries 150,000 to 200,000 clones, 70% to 85% recorded once. The source material was PBMCs. Every receptor here comes from a boy younger than 10 in good health and CMV-seronegative.

Regarding this clone: Other DNA sequences within the sample encode an identical CDR3. The chain links TRBV7-3 to TRBJ1-1; TRBD1 might be the D (5 bases). Between the trimmed V and J ends, which lost 4 bases and 3 bases, there was a span of 9 bases. Looked up from germline, CDR1 is SGHTA and CDR2 is FQGTGA. The CDR3 extends over 13 amino acids. Here the CDR3 DNA reads TGTGCCAGCAGCTCGAGCAGGGACACTGAAGCTTTCTTT. Residues: CASSSSRDTEAFF.

The chain uses TRBV25-1 and TRBJ2-7, with 9 bases identical to TRBD1. Trimming at V came to 6 bases and at J to 5 bases, leaving 2 bases not matched to a gene. The CDR3 extends over 12 amino acids. The germline V gene encodes CDR1 MGHDK and CDR2 SYGVNS. CDR3 DNA: TGTGCCAGCAGAGACAGGGGGGACGAGCAGTACTTC. Amino acid sequence: CASRDRGDEQYF.

The J gene is TRBJ1-5, the V gene TRBV19; the match to TRBD1 covers 7 bases. CDR3 length: 13 amino acids. Germline values: CDR1 LNHDA, CDR2 SQIVND (reference sequence). V trimming: 10 bases; J trimming: 3 bases; junction bases outside the gene matches: 6. CDR3 in DNA: TGTGCCACCAGGGGACAGTTCAATCAGCCCCAGCATTTT. This encodes CATRGQFNQPQHF.